What follows are 21 T cell receptor beta chains derived from one specimen sequenced in a study of T cell repertoires in cytomegalovirus infection. TCRdb used MiXCR to reprocess the reads, holding one entry per CDR3 protein. The repertoire holds about 180,000 distinct CDR3 sequences, with around an eighth as singletons. The material sequenced was PBMCs. The receptors derive from a human donor in good health (CMV status not recorded). Some clones in this sample may be carry-over from other donors' samples.

This clonotype was seen many times. This chain connects TRBV7-8 to TRBJ2-1; TRBD2 agrees at 10 bases. The V and J ends lost 3 bases and 5 bases, in that order; junction bases with no gene match: 10. Per the germline V gene, CDR1 is SGHVS and CDR2 is FQNEAQ. The CDR3 contains 17 residues. This CDR3 reads CASSFSGLAIADNEQFF. The CDR3, as DNA: TGTGCCAGCAGCTTCTCGGGACTAGCGATAGCTGACAATGAGCAGTTCTTC.

Written as DNA, the CDR3 is TGTGCCAGCAGCCAAGTGGGGAGCTCCTACAATGAGCAGTTCTTC. The encoded protein is CASSQVGSSYNEQFF. This chain connects TRBV3-1 to TRBJ2-1, with a possible D match to TRBD2 (5 bases). CDR1 and CDR2 from the germline V gene are LGHDT and YNNKEL (reference sequence). Trimming removed 1 base from V and 0 bases from J, with 7 bases in between. The CDR3 has 15 residues.

This clonotype was detected ten times or more. The V and J genes are TRBV19 and TRBJ1-2; TRBD1 matches 12 bases. The CDR3 length is 16 residues. Trimming at V came to 6 bases and at J to 4 bases, leaving 9 bases not matched to a gene. CDR1 and CDR2 (germline): LNHDA, SQIVND (reference sequence). The CDR3 here is CASSLVGTGGGYGYTF. The DNA of the CDR3 is TGTGCCAGTAGCCTAGTCGGGACAGGGGGCGGCTATGGCTACACCTTC. Using reference TRBV19 and TRBJ1-2 for the parts outside the CDR3, the full variable domain is DGGITQSPKYLFRKEGQNVTLSCEQNLNHDAMYWYRQDPGQGLRLIYYSQIVNDFQKGDIAEGYSVSREKKESFPLTVTSAQKNPTAFYLCASSLVGTGGGYGYTFGSGTRLTVV.

This clonotype was seen ten or more times. The V gene is TRBV7-8, the J gene TRBJ2-1; a possible D gene is TRBD1 (5 bases). Per the germline V gene, CDR1 is SGHVS and CDR2 is FQNEAQ. V lost 5 bases, J lost 6 bases, and 17 bases lay in between. The CDR3 contains 15 residues. CDR3 in DNA: TGTGCCAGCAGCATAACCAGGGAACCGGGCAATGAGCAGTTCTTC. It specifies CASSITREPGNEQFF.

The V and J genes are TRBV14 and TRBJ2-1; D remains unclear. The CDR3 covers 11 residues. Germline V gene lookup returns CDR1 SGHDN and CDR2 FVKESK. V dropped 1 base and J dropped 10 bases, with 5 bases sitting between them. CDR3 nucleotides: TGTGCCAGCAGCCAAGTTGGGGAGCAGTTCTTC. It encodes CASSQVGEQFF.

This clonotype occurred a few times. The genes are TRBV2 and TRBJ2-1; TRBD2 aligns across 13 bases. The CDR3 has 17 amino acids. Germline loops: CDR1 SNHLY, CDR2 FYNNEI. J was trimmed by 0 bases and V by 8 bases; bases with no gene match: 7. CDR3 in amino acids: CASRGLAGVTSYNEQFF. The CDR3 DNA is TGTGCCAGCCGTGGACTAGCGGGAGTCACCTCCTACAATGAGCAGTTCTTC.

This clonotype has a handful of counts. The chain has TRBV29-1 and TRBJ2-4; 8 bases agree with TRBD2. The CDR3 consists of 12 residues. After removal of 3 bases from V and 9 bases from J, the junction contained 4 bases not matched to a gene. Germline values: CDR1 SQVTM, CDR2 ANQGSEA. This CDR3 is CSVDGGGSIQYF. The CDR3 DNA sequence: TGCAGCGTTGACGGGGGGGGAAGCATTCAGTACTTC.

This clonotype was recorded at least ten times. The J gene is TRBJ1-5, the V gene TRBV28, with TRBD1 identical over 12 bases. In germline, CDR1 is MDHEN, CDR2 SYDVKM. Trimming cost V 3 bases and J 6 bases; bases outside gene matches: 9. This CDR3 is built from 17 residues. The chain's CDR3 is CASSFPGTGGFTQPQHF. Here the CDR3 DNA reads TGTGCCAGCAGTTTCCCCGGGACAGGGGGCTTCACTCAGCCCCAGCATTTT.

This clonotype showed up many times. This sequence joins TRBV4-2 and TRBJ2-5; 7 bases map to TRBD2. The CDR3 covers 17 residues. Germline V gives CDR1 LGHNA, CDR2 YNFKEQ. The ends lost 0 bases at V and 5 bases at J; junction bases unmatched: 12. The DNA for the CDR3 is TGTGCCAGCAGCCAAGATGGGCCTAGCGGATTAGGGGAGACCCAGTACTTC. Residues: CASSQDGPSGLGETQYF.

This clonotype was counted at least ten times. The chain joins TRBV6-1 to TRBJ1-5, with 7 positions matching TRBD1. After removal of 4 bases from V and 6 bases from J, the junction contained 15 bases not matched to a gene. CDR3 size: 17 residues. Germline assignment: CDR1 MNHNS and CDR2 SASEGT. The CDR3 loop reads CASSVRSPGGGGQPQHF. Written as DNA, the CDR3 is TGTGCCAGCAGTGTACGTTCTCCTGGAGGGGGCGGTCAGCCCCAGCATTTT.

This clonotype has at least ten counts. The V and J genes are TRBV7-2 and TRBJ2-5, with 11 bases lining up with TRBD2. The CDR3 runs to 15 residues. With V trimmed by 1 base and J by 3 bases, 1 base remained unmatched. Germline V gene lookup returns CDR1 SGHTA and CDR2 FQGNSA. CDR3 sequence reads: CASSLETSGKETQYF. The CDR3 bases are TGTGCCAGCAGCTTAGAGACTAGCGGGAAAGAGACCCAGTACTTC.

V is TRBV24-1 and J is TRBJ2-1; 9 positions match TRBD1. The length of the CDR3 is 15 residues. Germline CDR1 KGHDR, CDR2 SFDVKD. Trimming took 5 bases from V and 8 from J; bases not matched to a gene: 9. The CDR3 region is CATSAPDRGKDEQFF. The CDR3 DNA follows: TGTGCCACCAGTGCCCCGGACAGGGGTAAAGATGAGCAGTTCTTC.

This clonotype has only a few counts. The chain couples TRBV7-9 to TRBJ2-5, with TRBD1 matching over 7 bases. Germline assignment: CDR1 SEHNR and CDR2 FQNEAQ (reference sequence). The V segment lost 4 bases and the J segment 0 bases; nucleotides outside the gene matches: 2. This CDR3 contains 14 residues. CDR3 amino acids: CASSSGQYQETQYF. CDR3 nucleotide sequence: TGTGCCAGCAGCTCGGGACAGTACCAAGAGACCCAGTACTTC.

The CDR3 nucleotides are TGCGCCAGCAGCTTGGACAGGGGCGACTCAGATACGCAGTATTTT. Protein: CASSLDRGDSDTQYF. The genes are TRBV5-1 and TRBJ2-3, with 7 bases lining up with TRBD1. The V and J ends lost 0 bases and 4 bases, in that order; junction bases with no gene match: 5. The CDR3 contains 15 residues. Germline V gene sequence: CDR1 SGHRS, CDR2 YFSETQ.

The table lists this clonotype with many counts. The chain joins TRBV6-6 to TRBJ1-5, with 8 nucleotides matching TRBD1. Losses at the gene ends were 0 bases for V and 6 bases for J; bases not matched to a gene: 4. Germline assignment: CDR1 MNHNY and CDR2 SVGAGI (reference sequence). CDR3 length equals 15 residues. The CDR3 spells CASSYSGTGLQPQHF. The CDR3 DNA is TGTGCCAGCAGTTACTCCGGGACAGGACTTCAGCCCCAGCATTTT.

This chain joins TRBV20-1 and TRBJ1-5, with a weak D call TRBD1 (5 bases). Germline V gene sequence: CDR1 DFQATT, CDR2 SNEGSKA (reference sequence). Trimming removed 6 bases from V and 0 bases from J, with 18 bases in between. CDR3 length: 16 amino acids. This CDR3 is CSAPSGGTSSNQPQHF. The CDR3 DNA is TGCAGTGCCCCCTCAGGAGGGACGAGTAGCAATCAGCCCCAGCATTTT.

This clonotype has a count of ten or more. The genes are TRBV7-2 and TRBJ1-2; TRBD1 aligns across 8 bases. V dropped 5 bases and J dropped 4; count of bases not matched to a gene: 9. Germline loops: CDR1 SGHTA, CDR2 FQGNSA. The CDR3 covers 15 residues. CDR3 sequence reads: CASSPLGQGAYGYTF. CDR3 coding DNA: TGTGCCAGCAGCCCCCTTGGACAGGGTGCCTATGGCTACACCTTC.

This chain uses TRBV20-1 with TRBJ1-1, with TRBD1 as a possible D gene (6 bases). V was shortened by 0 bases and J by 7 bases, with 12 bases between the two germline ends. This CDR3 region has 13 residues. CDR1 is DFQATT and CDR2 is SNEGSKA in the germline V gene (reference sequence). The CDR3 is CSARDAGTYEAFF. The CDR3 DNA follows: TGCAGTGCTAGAGATGCCGGGACATATGAAGCTTTCTTT.

This clonotype was counted ten times or more. V is TRBV7-9 and J is TRBJ2-1; perhaps D is TRBD1 or TRBD2 (5 bases each). The V gene lost 6 bases and the J gene lost 5 bases, with 11 bases spanning the gap. The CDR3 is made up of 13 amino acids. Germline values: CDR1 SEHNR, CDR2 FQNEAQ (reference sequence). The CDR3 DNA follows: TGTGCCAGCAGTCCCCGGGGCCACAATGAGCAGTTCTTC. It translates to CASSPRGHNEQFF.

There are many counts of this clonotype. The CDR3 DNA is TGTGCCAGCAGCTTAGTTAGGACTGAGGTTTACTTC. It yields the protein CASSLVRTEVYF. The chain recombines TRBV7-2 with TRBJ2-7; TRBD2 might be the D (5 bases). V was clipped by 1 base and J by 13 bases, with 14 bases between them. CDR1 is SGHTA, CDR2 FQGNSA, per germline. The CDR3 loop spans 12 amino acids.

This clonotype appeared many times. The gene calls are TRBV30 and TRBJ2-7; no reliable D call. The CDR3 has 12 residues. Trimming removed 0 bases at V and 1 base at J, with 4 bases between. Per the germline V gene, CDR1 is GTSNPN and CDR2 is SVGIG (reference sequence). The CDR3 is CAWSVSSYEQYF. The CDR3 nucleotides read TGTGCCTGGAGTGTATCTTCCTACGAGCAGTACTTC.